This T cell receptor beta chain was sequenced during a study of control samples from healthy donors and cancer patients. Profiled with immunoSEQ multiplex PCR; TCRdb holds only in-frame clones, not every one. The profile shows over 60,000 clones, roughly 90% of them singletons. CDR3 length: 16 amino acids. Trimming at V came to 3 bases and at J to 7 bases, leaving 8 bases not matched to a gene. Per germline, CDR1 MGHDK and CDR2 SYGVNS. Sequenced: PBMCs. The chain couples TRBV25-1 to TRBJ2-1; the match to TRBD2 covers 11 bases. The sequence derives from an older woman with head and neck cancer. The CDR3 region has the DNA TGTGCCAGCAGTGAGGATAGCGGGAGGGCCTTTAATGAGCAGTTCTTC. Amino acid sequence: CASSEDSGRAFNEQFF.